These 17 T cell receptor beta chains came from one sample sequenced in a study of CD4+ T cells in melanoma. Data came from immunoSEQ multiplex PCR; TCRdb stores just in-frame clones and leaves some out. The table has about 110,000 clones, about 90% seen once. The material sequenced was peripheral blood. Every receptor here comes from a human donor with melanoma.

This chain uses TRBV5-5 with TRBJ2-5; no clear D. V gave up 6 bases and J gave up 4 bases, with 16 bases separating them. CDR3 length: 14 residues. Germline loops: CDR1 SGHKS, CDR2 YYEKEE (reference sequence). Written as DNA, the CDR3 is TGTGCCAGCATCCCAGAGGCCACCACAGAGACCCAGTACTTC. Protein sequence: CASIPEATTETQYF. The full variable domain, rest sourced from reference TRBV5-5 and TRBJ2-5, is DAGVTQSPTHLIKTRGQQVTLRCSPISGHKSVSWYQQVLGQGPQFIFQYYEKEERGRGNFPDRFSARQFPNYSSELNVNALLLGDSALYLCASIPEATTETQYFGPGTRLLVL.

V usage is TRBV5-4 and J usage is TRBJ2-4; 12 nucleotides agree with TRBD2. Trimming cost V 4 bases and J 1 base; bases outside gene matches: 15. CDR3 length: 20 residues. Germline loops: CDR1 SGHNT, CDR2 YYREEE (reference sequence). The CDR3 protein is CASSPPPLAGGLGAKNIQYF. The CDR3 bases are TGTGCCAGCAGCCCGCCACCCCTAGCGGGAGGGCTAGGTGCCAAAAACATTCAGTACTTC.

The CDR3 here is CASSLAGTGDRATEAFF. The CDR3 coding sequence is TGTGCCAGCAGCTTAGCCGGGACAGGGGACCGGGCCACTGAAGCTTTCTTT. This chain connects TRBV7-6 to TRBJ1-1; 10 bases map to TRBD1. Germline V gene data show CDR1 as SGHVS and CDR2 as FNYEAQ. The CDR3 is 17 residues long. The J segment lost 4 bases and the V segment lost 0 bases, leaving 8 bases of the junction unmatched.

V gene TRBV30 combines with J gene TRBJ1-2; D is unresolved. The length of the CDR3 is 14 residues. CDR1 GTSNPN and CDR2 SVGIG come from the germline V gene (reference sequence). The V end lost 1 base, the J end lost 8 bases, and 17 bases lay between the germline ends. DNA for the CDR3: TGTGCCTGGAGTGGGAAGGGATTTTTTCTAGGCTACACCTTC. As protein: CAWSGKGFFLGYTF.

V gene TRBV6-5 combines with J gene TRBJ2-7; no clear D gene. Germline CDR1 reads MNHEY; CDR2 reads SVGAGI. The CDR3 covers 11 residues. V was pared by 5 bases and J by 5 bases, with 7 bases between. DNA of the CDR3: TGTGCCAGCAGTGAATTTCACGAGCAGTACTTC. Amino acid sequence: CASSEFHEQYF.

This sequence joins TRBV18 and TRBJ1-1, with 8 bases matching TRBD1. Germline V gene data show CDR1 as KGHSH and CDR2 as LQKENI. With V trimmed by 3 bases and J by 1 base, 1 base remained unmatched. CDR3 length equals 14 residues. The CDR3 DNA reads as TGTGCCAGCTCACCCGGACAGGGGAACACTGAAGCTTTCTTT. It codes for CASSPGQGNTEAFF.

The gene calls are TRBV10-3 and TRBJ2-2; D uncertain. The CDR3 length is 10 residues. V lost 10 bases and J lost 7, with 7 bases in between. Per germline, CDR1 ENHRY and CDR2 SYGVKD. This CDR3 reads CATSNGELFF. The DNA for the CDR3 is TGTGCCACCTCTAACGGGGAGCTGTTTTTT.

This rearrangement joins TRBV18 to TRBJ2-3; D might be TRBD2 (5 bases). With 3 bases removed from V and 3 bases from J, the gap between germline ends came to 7 bases. The CDR3 runs to 13 residues. Germline-derived CDR1 and CDR2 are KGHSH and LQKENI. For the CDR3, the DNA is TGTGCCAGCTCACCGACGGGGACAGATACGCAGTATTTT. This encodes CASSPTGTDTQYF.

The chain employs TRBV28 and TRBJ2-5; 9 nucleotides line up with TRBD2. Germline CDR1 and CDR2: MDHEN and SYDVKM. This CDR3 spans 17 amino acids. V lost 2 bases to trimming and J lost 5 bases; unmatched junction nucleotides: 12. CDR3 in DNA: TGTGCCAGCAGTTTAATTAGCGGGAGCTCCGGGGCGGAGACCCAGTACTTC. It encodes CASSLISGSSGAETQYF.

V gene TRBV9 combines with J gene TRBJ2-1, with 8 nucleotides matching TRBD2. The ends lost 3 bases at V and 0 bases at J; junction bases unmatched: 5. Germline CDR1 SGDLS, CDR2 YYNGEE. The CDR3 contains 16 residues. The CDR3 DNA follows: TGTGCCAGCAGCGCCCTTAGCGGGGTCTCCTACAATGAGCAGTTCTTC. Translating gives CASSALSGVSYNEQFF. The whole variable domain, filled in from reference TRBV9 and TRBJ2-1, reads DSGVTQTPKHLITATGQRVTLRCSPRSGDLSVYWYQQSLDQGLQFLIQYYNGEERAKGNILERFSAQQFPDLHSELNLSSLELGDSALYFCASSALSGVSYNEQFFGPGTRLTVL.

V gene TRBV27 combines with J gene TRBJ2-7, with D perhaps being TRBD1 or TRBD2 (5 bases each). The CDR3 has 16 amino acids. Germline CDR1 MNHEY, CDR2 SMNVEV (reference sequence). The ends were cut back, 5 bases at V and 2 bases at J, with 19 bases in the middle. CDR3 DNA: TGTGCCAGCAGTCAGACTACAGGTGCTGGCCCCTACGAGCAGTACTTC. As protein: CASSQTTGAGPYEQYF.

The chain joins TRBV19 to TRBJ1-1, with D possibly being TRBD1 (6 bases). Trimming left V 1 base short and J 4 bases short, with 13 bases between. Germline assignment: CDR1 LNHDA and CDR2 SQIVND (reference sequence). The CDR3 consists of 15 residues. The CDR3 sequence: CASSIAPGARTEAFF. CDR3 bases: TGTGCCAGTAGTATAGCGCCGGGGGCGCGCACTGAAGCTTTCTTT.

The chain carries TRBV5-1 and TRBJ2-2; 9 bases map to TRBD2. Germline loops: CDR1 SGHRS, CDR2 YFSETQ. After removal of 4 bases from V and 6 bases from J, the junction contained 10 bases not matched to a gene. This CDR3 contains 16 residues. DNA of the CDR3: TGCGCCAGCAGCCCCCCCGGCCTAGCGGGACCCGGGGAGCTGTTTTTT. This translates into CASSPPGLAGPGELFF. Full variable domain (rest looked up from reference TRBV5-1 and TRBJ2-2): KAGVTQTPRYLIKTRGQQVTLSCSPISGHRSVSWYQQTPGQGLQFLFEYFSETQRNKGNFPGRFSGRQFSNSRSEMNVSTLELGDSALYLCASSPPGLAGPGELFFGEGSRLTVL.

The chain employs TRBV25-1 and TRBJ2-1; 9 bases line up with TRBD2. The V gene end was trimmed by 8 bases and the J gene end by 12 bases; junction bases not matched to a gene: 11. This CDR3 is 13 amino acids long. Germline loops: CDR1 MGHDK, CDR2 SYGVNS. CDR3 in amino acids: CASGTGTSIGQFF. CDR3 nucleotides: TGTGCCAGCGGGACCGGGACTAGCATTGGGCAGTTCTTC.

In its sample, this clone was seen a few times. The CDR3 DNA reads TGTGCCAGCAGCACTGACGATCAGCCCCAGCATTTT. Protein sequence: CASSTDDQPQHF. The chain uses TRBV7-9 and TRBJ1-5, with D hard to call. CDR3 length: 12 residues. Deletions cut 5 bases from V and 5 bases from J, with 7 bases between. The germline gives CDR1 SEHNR, CDR2 FQNEAQ (reference sequence).

The genes are TRBV4-3 and TRBJ2-7, with a weak D call TRBD1 (5 bases). This CDR3 comprises 14 residues. Trimming removed 0 bases from V and 3 bases from J, with 9 bases in between. CDR1 and CDR2 from the germline V gene are LGHNA and YSLEER. The CDR3 DNA reads as TGCGCCAGCAGCCAAGATAAGGGGATCTACGAGCAGTACTTC. Its translation: CASSQDKGIYEQYF.

The chain is built from TRBV6-5 and TRBJ2-1, with D possibly being TRBD2 (7 bases). Trimming removed 2 bases at V and 7 bases at J, with 18 bases between. The length of the CDR3 is 16 residues. From germline, CDR1 is MNHEY and CDR2 SVGAGI. The CDR3: CASSYGRAGESNEQFF. DNA of the CDR3: TGTGCCAGCAGTTACGGGAGGGCAGGGGAATCGAATGAGCAGTTCTTC.